The 2 T cell receptor beta chains reported below all come from one sample, sequenced in a study of liver allograft versus peripheral blood T cells. At the level of the study: Repertoires from peripheral blood of liver transplant recipients were compared with those inside their transplanted livers.

TCRdb re-called the reads through MiXCR, storing one row per CDR3 protein. The sample holds 9,500 to 13,000 distinct CDR3 sequences, under 20% seen once. The source of these receptors is a human patient who had a liver transplant. Some of the T cells might come from the graft donor.

The J gene is TRBJ2-1, the V gene TRBV6-1; D gene ambiguous. Germline assignment: CDR1 MNHNS and CDR2 SASEGT. Trimming removed 6 bases at V and 7 bases at J, with 7 bases between. The CDR3 is 11 amino acids. This CDR3 is CASSGFNEQFF. The CDR3 region has the DNA TGTGCCAGCAGCGGTTTTAATGAGCAGTTCTTC.

The CDR3 spells CASSVFDPRTGCYEQYF. CDR3 nucleotides: TGTGCCAGCAGTGTCTTTGACCCGAGGACAGGGTGCTACGAGCAGTACTTC. The rearrangement uses TRBV28 and TRBJ2-7; TRBD1 matches at 8 bases. CDR1 MDHEN and CDR2 SYDVKM come from the germline V gene. This CDR3 spans 17 amino acids. The ends lost 5 bases at V and 3 bases at J; junction bases unmatched: 15. Full variable domain (missing parts from reference TRBV28 and TRBJ2-7): DVKVTQSSRYLVKRTGEKVFLECVQDMDHENMFWYRQDPGLGLRLIYFSYDVKMKEKGDIPEGYSVSREKKERFSLILESASTNQTSMYLCASSVFDPRTGCYEQYFGPGTRLTVT.